The 29 T cell receptor beta chains below were found in one sample sequenced in a study of cytomegalovirus exposure and HLA in healthy donors listed by TCRdb under 2017. Libraries were built with the immunoSEQ multiplex PCR assay. The source is immuneACCESS, and TCRdb retained only in-frame sequences with V and J called. Part of the clones is not carried over; for the studies checked, unresolved V genes explain less than half of this, and the remainder is unexplained. The sample has over 250,000 clones on record, around 85% of them singletons. The ten top clones hold less than 1.2% of the sample. Sequences were obtained from PBMCs. All receptors derive from a woman aged 18-29 years in good health and CMV-seronegative.

The chain has TRBV7-9 and TRBJ1-5; possibly TRBD1 for D (5 bases). There are 15 residues in the CDR3. V was shortened by 5 bases and J by 3 bases, with 14 bases between the two germline ends. Germline assignment: CDR1 SEHNR and CDR2 FQNEAQ (reference sequence). As DNA, the CDR3 is TGTGCCAGCAGCACGACTGGACACGCCAATCAGCCCCAGCATTTT. Translated, it gives CASSTTGHANQPQHF.

The sample holds a few counts of this clone. The V gene is TRBV29-1, the J gene TRBJ2-5, with D perhaps matching TRBD2 (5 bases). This CDR3 spans 13 amino acids. Per the germline V gene, CDR1 is SQVTM and CDR2 is ANQGSEA. V was trimmed by 3 bases and J by 1 base, leaving 9 bases between them. The CDR3 sequence: CSVDKGLQETQYF. DNA of the CDR3: TGCAGCGTTGATAAAGGACTCCAAGAGACCCAGTACTTC.

This rearrangement joins TRBV18 to TRBJ2-2, with D tentatively TRBD1 (6 bases). The V gene lost 0 bases and the J gene lost 7 bases, with 15 bases spanning the gap. Germline CDR1 KGHSH, CDR2 LQKENI. The CDR3 has 16 amino acids. CDR3 loop: CASSPPGDRSNGELFF. For the CDR3, the DNA is TGTGCCAGCTCACCACCCGGTGACAGGAGTAACGGGGAGCTGTTTTTT.

The chain combines TRBV6-1 with TRBJ2-1, with a tentative D call TRBD2 (6 bases). CDR3 length: 13 residues. Trimming removed 7 bases from V and 8 bases from J, with 15 bases in between. The germline CDR1 and CDR2 sequences are MNHNS and SASEGT. The CDR3, as DNA: TGTGCCAGCAAGCCTAGCGCCACACATGAGCAGTTCTTC. Amino acid sequence: CASKPSATHEQFF.

The rearrangement uses TRBV29-1 and TRBJ2-5; 9 bases map to TRBD1. Per the germline V gene, CDR1 is SQVTM and CDR2 is ANQGSEA. The CDR3 sequence is 13 residues long. V dropped 4 bases and J dropped 3; count of bases not matched to a gene: 3. The CDR3 spells CSVARQGEETQYF. For the CDR3, the DNA is TGCAGCGTTGCAAGACAGGGGGAAGAGACCCAGTACTTC.

The V gene is TRBV10-3, the J gene TRBJ2-2; 10 bases align to TRBD1. Germline V gene lookup returns CDR1 ENHRY and CDR2 SYGVKD. V shed 8 bases, J shed 0 bases, and the junction held 0 bases outside the gene matches. The CDR3 consists of 14 residues. CDR3 residues: CAIGTGANTGELFF. The CDR3 DNA is TGTGCCATCGGGACAGGGGCGAACACCGGGGAGCTGTTTTTT.

J is TRBJ2-5 and V is TRBV28; maybe TRBD1 (5 bases). There are 13 residues in the CDR3. Germline V gene data show CDR1 as MDHEN and CDR2 as SYDVKM. V was cut by 6 bases and J by 5 bases, with 13 bases left in between. CDR3 loop: CASRSQGTETQYF. The CDR3 region has the DNA TGTGCCAGCAGGTCCCAGGGCACGGAGACCCAGTACTTC.

The V and J genes are TRBV10-2 and TRBJ1-5, with 10 bases lining up with TRBD1. With V trimmed by 6 bases and J by 5 bases, 4 bases remained unmatched. This CDR3 contains 14 residues. Germline V gene data show CDR1 as WSHSY and CDR2 as SAAADI. The CDR3 coding sequence is TGCGCCAGCAGGGAGACAGGGGGCTATCAGCCCCAGCATTTT. Translating gives CASRETGGYQPQHF.

This clone was counted a single time. The chain is built from TRBV5-6 and TRBJ1-2; 9 bases line up with TRBD1. This CDR3 spans 14 amino acids. V shed 6 bases, J shed 2 bases, and the junction held 5 bases outside the gene matches. Germline V gives CDR1 SGHDT, CDR2 YYEEEE. CDR3 DNA: TGTGCCAGCAATCGACAGGGGGAAAACTATGGCTACACCTTC. It is translated as CASNRQGENYGYTF.

The rearrangement joins TRBV11-2 to TRBJ1-5; D call uncertain. The CDR3 runs 14 residues. The germline V and J ends were trimmed by 2 bases and 6 bases, with 11 bases remaining between them. Germline loops: CDR1 SGHAT, CDR2 FQNNGV. The DNA for the CDR3 is TGTGCCAGCAGCTTAAGCCCAGGCAGTCAGCCCCAGCATTTT. This encodes CASSLSPGSQPQHF.

The chain combines TRBV11-2 with TRBJ1-3; TRBD1 matches 9 bases. Germline loops: CDR1 SGHAT, CDR2 FQNNGV. The length of the CDR3 is 14 residues. Trimming cost V 5 bases and J 2 bases; bases outside gene matches: 1. The CDR3 loop is CASSTGGAGNTIYF. CDR3 nucleotide sequence: TGTGCCAGCAGCACAGGGGGCGCTGGAAACACCATATATTTT.

V usage is TRBV27 and J usage is TRBJ1-3; a weak D match, TRBD1 (6 bases). Germline V gene data show CDR1 as MNHEY and CDR2 as SMNVEV (reference sequence). V lost 2 bases, J lost 3 bases, and 8 bases lay in between. The CDR3 extends over 14 amino acids. The CDR3 DNA reads as TGTGCCAGCAGTTTAGGGGGCTTTGGAAACACCATATATTTT. Translated: CASSLGGFGNTIYF.

The chain combines TRBV30 with TRBJ2-2, with TRBD1 matching 12 bases. Losses at the gene ends were 2 bases for V and 5 bases for J; bases not matched to a gene: 6. Germline values: CDR1 GTSNPN, CDR2 SVGIG (reference sequence). The CDR3 is 16 amino acids. This CDR3 is CAWSTGTGGATGELFF. CDR3 DNA: TGTGCCTGGAGTACCGGGACAGGGGGCGCGACCGGGGAGCTGTTTTTT.

The rearrangement uses TRBV13 and TRBJ2-7, with D unresolved. Germline-derived CDR1 and CDR2 are PRHDT and FYEKMQ (reference sequence). Trimming pared 5 bases from V and 6 bases from J, leaving 11 bases between. The CDR3 loop spans 12 amino acids. The CDR3, as DNA: TGTGCCAGCAGCCCCCCGATCGGCGAGCAGTACTTC. Translated, it gives CASSPPIGEQYF.

The chain couples TRBV13 to TRBJ2-1; D is unresolved. Germline loops: CDR1 PRHDT, CDR2 FYEKMQ (reference sequence). Trimming shortened V by 0 bases and J by 7 bases, and 16 bases separated the two germline ends. The CDR3 extends over 16 amino acids. In DNA form, the CDR3 reads TGTGCCAGCAGCTTAGGCAGGCCACCGGTACGGAATGAGCAGTTCTTC. Residues: CASSLGRPPVRNEQFF.

The V and J genes are TRBV7-8 and TRBJ1-1; tentatively, D is TRBD1 (6 bases). With 2 bases removed from V and 4 bases from J, the gap between germline ends came to 11 bases. This CDR3 is 14 amino acids long. The germline CDR1 and CDR2 sequences are SGHVS and FQNEAQ. The CDR3 region has the DNA TGTGCCAGCAGCTTAAAACAGGGCGGCACTGAAGCTTTCTTT. Translating gives CASSLKQGGTEAFF.

Points on this clone: Additional DNA sequences in this sample encode the identical CDR3. The chain has TRBV6-5 and TRBJ2-3; D is uncertain. V lost 6 bases and J 4 bases, leaving 8 bases between the germline ends. This CDR3 has 12 residues. Germline assignment: CDR1 MNHEY and CDR2 SVGAGI. The CDR3 is CASSPNSDTQYF. The CDR3 DNA reads TGTGCCAGCAGCCCCAACTCAGATACGCAGTATTTT.

The chain uses TRBV9 and TRBJ2-2; possibly TRBD2 for D (5 bases). The CDR3 is made up of 13 amino acids. CDR1 is SGDLS and CDR2 is YYNGEE in the germline V gene. The germline V and J ends were trimmed by 2 bases and 8 bases, with 10 bases remaining between them. The CDR3, as DNA: TGTGCCAGCAGCGTTGAGGGAACTGGGGAGCTGTTTTTT. This sequence encodes CASSVEGTGELFF.

The chain joins TRBV14 to TRBJ2-7; 9 nucleotides match TRBD2. V trimming: 5 bases; J trimming: 2 bases; junction bases outside the gene matches: 4. The germline CDR1 and CDR2 sequences are SGHDN and FVKESK. The CDR3 loop spans 14 amino acids. The DNA for the CDR3 is TGTGCCAGCAGCAGACTAGCGGAGACCTACGAGCAGTACTTC. It codes for CASSRLAETYEQYF.

The V gene is TRBV28, the J gene TRBJ2-1; possible D gene TRBD2, 6 bases. Germline values: CDR1 MDHEN, CDR2 SYDVKM. The CDR3 covers 15 residues. V gave up 5 bases and J gave up 0 bases, with 11 bases separating them. CDR3 region: CASSRLEGSYNEQFF. CDR3 sequence (DNA): TGTGCCAGCAGTAGACTAGAGGGCTCCTACAATGAGCAGTTCTTC.

The chain recombines TRBV30 with TRBJ2-7, with 7 bases matching TRBD1. The V gene end was trimmed by 3 bases and the J gene end by 0 bases; junction bases not matched to a gene: 8. This CDR3 is 15 amino acids long. The germline CDR1 and CDR2 sequences are GTSNPN and SVGIG (reference sequence). The CDR3 region is CAWRVVGTASYEQYF. For the CDR3, the DNA is TGTGCCTGGAGAGTAGTGGGGACAGCCTCCTACGAGCAGTACTTC. Variable domain in full (rest from reference TRBV30 and TRBJ2-7): SQTIHQWPATLVQPVGSPLSLECTVEGTSNPNLYWYRQAAGRGLQLLFYSVGIGQISSEVPQNLSASRPQDRQFILSSKKLLLSDSGFYLCAWRVVGTASYEQYFGPGTRLTVT.

The rearrangement uses TRBV5-1 and TRBJ1-1; D gene unclear. Germline V gives CDR1 SGHRS, CDR2 YFSETQ. The CDR3 extends over 14 amino acids. The V gene lost 4 bases and the J gene lost 0 bases, with 10 bases spanning the gap. The CDR3 DNA follows: TGCGCCAGCAGCCTCACGCGGATGAACACTGAAGCTTTCTTT. This sequence encodes CASSLTRMNTEAFF.

The V call is TRBV5-4, the J call TRBJ1-5; 7 bases agree with TRBD1. The CDR3 has 14 residues. Unmatched junction bases numbered 5, after V lost 4 bases and J lost 4 bases. Per germline, CDR1 SGHNT and CDR2 YYREEE (reference sequence). The CDR3 is CASSPGTENQPQHF. The CDR3 bases are TGTGCCAGCAGCCCCGGGACAGAAAATCAGCCCCAGCATTTT.

This clone has only one observation. V usage is TRBV5-6 and J usage is TRBJ2-7, with a weak D call TRBD2 (7 bases). Germline-derived CDR1 and CDR2 are SGHDT and YYEEEE. V lost 4 bases to trimming and J lost 6 bases, with 23 bases between them. This CDR3 has 16 residues. The CDR3 DNA follows: TGTGCCAGCAGCCTGGGCTCCGCGCGGGGGCAGGCCGAGCAGTACTTC. The encoded protein is CASSLGSARGQAEQYF. The full variable domain, rest sourced from reference TRBV5-6 and TRBJ2-7, is DAGVTQSPTHLIKTRGQQVTLRCSPKSGHDTVSWYQQALGQGPQFIFQYYEEEERQRGNFPDRFSGHQFPNYSSELNVNALLLGDSALYLCASSLGSARGQAEQYFGPGTRLTVT.

The chain links TRBV29-1 to TRBJ2-7, with TRBD2 matching over 9 bases. There are 13 residues in the CDR3. The J segment lost 9 bases and the V segment lost 1 base, leaving 7 bases of the junction unmatched. The germline gives CDR1 SQVTM, CDR2 ANQGSEA. CDR3 DNA sequence: TGCAGCGTTGAAGTGGAGGATAGCGGGAGGCAGTACTTC. It specifies CSVEVEDSGRQYF.

The chain uses TRBV13 and TRBJ2-5; TRBD2 agrees at 13 bases. The trim removed 5 bases at V and 5 bases at J, leaving 5 bases unmatched. The CDR3 contains 15 residues. The germline gives CDR1 PRHDT, CDR2 FYEKMQ (reference sequence). This CDR3 is CASSQRTSGSETQYF. In DNA, the CDR3 is TGTGCCAGCAGCCAAAGGACTAGCGGGAGTGAGACCCAGTACTTC.

This sequence joins TRBV28 and TRBJ1-2, with TRBD1 identical over 9 bases. This CDR3 spans 14 amino acids. Germline CDR1 reads MDHEN; CDR2 reads SYDVKM. Germline trimming cut 2 bases from V and 5 bases from J; bases unmatched to any gene: 3. The CDR3 nucleotides read TGTGCCAGCAGTTTAAAGACAGGGGGGTATGGCTACACCTTC. Translating it yields CASSLKTGGYGYTF.

The V gene is TRBV28, the J gene TRBJ1-2, with a weak D call TRBD1 (5 bases). Looked up from germline, CDR1 is MDHEN and CDR2 is SYDVKM. V shed 5 bases and J shed 8 bases, with 15 bases lying between them. The CDR3 loop spans 13 amino acids. For the CDR3, the DNA is TGTGCCAGCAGTCCCGGGACGGGGGGAGGCTACACCTTC. It specifies CASSPGTGGGYTF.

CDR3 sequence (DNA): TGTGCCAGCAGCCGGACAGGGGTTTTTGTGAACACTGAAGCTTTCTTT. This codes for CASSRTGVFVNTEAFF. The genes are TRBV7-6 and TRBJ1-1; 9 nucleotides agree with TRBD1. Germline V gives CDR1 SGHVS, CDR2 FNYEAQ. The J segment lost 0 bases and the V segment lost 5 bases, leaving 7 bases of the junction unmatched. CDR3 length equals 16 residues.